This T cell receptor (beta chain) was recorded in a study of blood T cell repertoires in COVID-19. TCRdb's table, derived via immunoSEQ multiplex PCR, lists solely in-frame clones and lacks some. The sample includes more than 95,000 clones, around 86% of them seen just once. V trimming: 7 bases; J trimming: 10 bases; junction bases outside the gene matches: 6. Per the germline V gene, CDR1 is SNHLY and CDR2 is FYNNEI. The CDR3 is made up of 14 amino acids. This receptor was taken from a man at least 80 years old with active or convalescent COVID-19. Source material: peripheral blood. The J gene is TRBJ2-1, the V gene TRBV2; 14 bases line up with TRBD2. The CDR3 reads CASKGTSGSGEQFF. The CDR3 DNA sequence: TGTGCCAGCAAAGGGACTAGCGGGAGTGGGGAGCAGTTCTTC.